Following are 18 T cell receptor beta chains from one sample sequenced in a study of cytomegalovirus exposure and HLA in healthy donors. This PCR relied on a set of 60 Vbeta primers and 13 Jbeta primers. Assay used: immunoSEQ multiplex PCR; TCRdb lists only in-frame clones, some missing. The repertoire has 100,000 to 150,000 clones, roughly 80% of them found once; the top ten carry approximately 3.6%. Specimen: PBMCs. Receptors originate from a man in his thirties or forties in good health and CMV-seronegative.

The V gene is TRBV6-1, the J gene TRBJ1-2; D gene uncertain. The CDR3 extends over 15 amino acids. The V end lost 3 bases, the J end lost 3 bases, and 14 bases lay between the germline ends. Germline assignment: CDR1 MNHNS and CDR2 SASEGT. The CDR3 DNA is TGTGCCAGCAGTGAGATTTTACATGACTACTATGGCTACACCTTC. Translated, it gives CASSEILHDYYGYTF.

The chain combines TRBV14 with TRBJ2-1, with 7 bases matching TRBD2. With V trimmed by 0 bases and J by 3 bases, 8 bases remained unmatched. CDR1 and CDR2 from the germline V gene are SGHDN and FVKESK. The CDR3 extends over 17 amino acids. DNA of the CDR3: TGTGCCAGCAGCCAAGACGGGGGAGGGCCCCTCTACAATGAGCAGTTCTTC. It is translated as CASSQDGGGPLYNEQFF.

This sequence joins TRBV5-6 and TRBJ1-5, with a tentative D call TRBD1 (6 bases). Germline-derived CDR1 and CDR2 are SGHDT and YYEEEE. Trimming left V 2 bases short and J 2 bases short, with 11 bases between. The CDR3 runs to 15 residues. Written as DNA, the CDR3 is TGTGCCAGCAGCTTCGCGGACAGCCGCAATCAGCCCCAGCATTTT. This sequence encodes CASSFADSRNQPQHF.

V and J are TRBV18 and TRBJ1-1; D gene uncertain. Deletions cut 3 bases from V and 1 base from J, with 6 bases between. Germline CDR1 and CDR2: KGHSH and LQKENI. The CDR3 has 13 amino acids. In DNA, the CDR3 is TGTGCCAGCTCACCGAGGGAGAACACTGAAGCTTTCTTT. It is translated as CASSPRENTEAFF.

This sequence joins TRBV2 and TRBJ2-7; TRBD1 agrees at 9 bases. This CDR3 comprises 14 residues. The V gene's germline CDR1 is SNHLY and CDR2 FYNNEI. The V segment lost 5 bases and the J segment 6 bases; nucleotides outside the gene matches: 8. The CDR3 protein is CASSLDRGGSEQYF. Here the CDR3 DNA reads TGTGCCAGCAGTTTGGACAGGGGAGGGAGCGAGCAGTACTTC.

This chain joins TRBV5-6 and TRBJ1-1; D possibly corresponds to TRBD1 (6 bases). V was pared by 0 bases and J by 4 bases, with 16 bases between. CDR3 length: 16 residues. Germline CDR1 SGHDT, CDR2 YYEEEE. The CDR3 nucleotides are TGTGCCAGCAGCTTGGTGGCAGGGGCTTTGGGCACTGAAGCTTTCTTT. Its translation is CASSLVAGALGTEAFF.

V gene TRBV29-1 combines with J gene TRBJ1-1; D is possibly TRBD1 (5 bases). V was clipped by 4 bases and J by 0 bases, with 12 bases between them. Germline-derived CDR1 and CDR2 are SQVTM and ANQGSEA. The CDR3 has 14 amino acids. The CDR3 spells CSVVSGMMNTEAFF. CDR3 sequence (DNA): TGCAGCGTTGTTTCAGGGATGATGAACACTGAAGCTTTCTTT.

This chain joins TRBV19 and TRBJ2-7, with D perhaps matching TRBD1 (6 bases). V was cut by 7 bases and J by 0 bases, with 13 bases left in between. This CDR3 contains 14 residues. Germline V gene lookup returns CDR1 LNHDA and CDR2 SQIVND (reference sequence). CDR3 sequence reads: CASTETGASYEQYF. Written as DNA, the CDR3 is TGTGCCAGTACCGAGACAGGAGCCTCCTACGAGCAGTACTTC.

On this clone itself: Germline and junction disagree at one end, which may indicate a read error. J is TRBJ2-7 and V is TRBV4-1; D gene uncertain. The germline CDR1 and CDR2 sequences are MGHRA and YSYEKL. The CDR3 consists of 15 residues. The CDR3 region has the DNA TGCGCCAGCAGCCAAGAGGAAGGTCTCAGCGCAATCATGAACTTC. Protein: CASSQEEGLSAIMNF.

The J gene is TRBJ1-4, the V gene TRBV2; 7 nucleotides match TRBD1. CDR1 and CDR2 from the germline V gene are SNHLY and FYNNEI. With V trimmed by 2 bases and J by 5 bases, 5 bases remained unmatched. The CDR3 runs to 15 residues. Here the CDR3 reads CASSEIPGQNEKLFF. The DNA for the CDR3 is TGTGCCAGCAGTGAAATCCCGGGACAGAATGAAAAACTGTTTTTT. Combining the CDR3 with reference TRBV2 and TRBJ1-4 gives the whole variable domain EPEVTQTPSHQVTQMGQEVILRCVPISNHLYFYWYRQILGQKVEFLVSFYNNEISEKSEIFDDQFSVERPDGSNFTLKIRSTKLEDSAMYFCASSEIPGQNEKLFFGSGTQLSVL.

This clone was found a few times. V and J are TRBV6-5 and TRBJ1-1; no reliable D call. The length of the CDR3 is 14 residues. In germline, CDR1 is MNHEY, CDR2 SVGAGI. Trimming shortened V by 2 bases and J by 5 bases, and 12 bases separated the two germline ends. The CDR3: CASSYEAGGTEAFF. In DNA form, the CDR3 reads TGTGCCAGCAGTTACGAAGCGGGAGGGACTGAAGCTTTCTTT.

A few counts support this clone. This chain connects TRBV9 to TRBJ1-1; D ambiguous. The CDR3 extends over 12 amino acids. The V gene lost 3 bases and the J gene lost 5 bases, with 8 bases spanning the gap. CDR1 SGDLS and CDR2 YYNGEE come from the germline V gene. The CDR3 spells CASSAGYTEAFF. The CDR3 DNA reads as TGTGCCAGCAGCGCAGGTTATACTGAAGCTTTCTTT.

The chain is built from TRBV10-3 and TRBJ2-7, with D uncertain. This CDR3 spans 14 amino acids. V dropped 6 bases and J dropped 1 base, with 13 bases sitting between them. Germline lookup yields CDR1 ENHRY and CDR2 SYGVKD. The CDR3 DNA reads as TGTGCCATCAGCCCCCTAGAGGCTTCCTACGAGCAGTACTTC. It specifies CAISPLEASYEQYF.

On this clone: The sample holds other DNA sequences that translate to the same CDR3. This chain connects TRBV5-4 to TRBJ2-2; D is undetermined. V lost 0 bases, J lost 3 bases, and 6 bases lay in between. CDR3 size: 14 residues. In germline, CDR1 is SGHNT, CDR2 YYREEE (reference sequence). CDR3 coding DNA: TGTGCCAGCAGCTTGGACTCTTACACCGGGGAGCTGTTTTTT. The encoded protein is CASSLDSYTGELFF. Together with reference TRBV5-4 and TRBJ2-2, the CDR3 gives the full variable domain: ETGVTQSPTHLIKTRGQQVTLRCSSQSGHNTVSWYQQALGQGPQFIFQYYREEENGRGNFPPRFSGLQFPNYSSELNVNALELDDSALYLCASSLDSYTGELFFGEGSRLTVL.

The rearrangement joins TRBV6-1 to TRBJ1-2; 11 positions agree with TRBD1. The CDR3 sequence is 14 residues long. V trimming: 6 bases; J trimming: 4 bases; junction bases outside the gene matches: 4. Germline V gene sequence: CDR1 MNHNS, CDR2 SASEGT. CDR3: CASRGQGAGYGYTF. CDR3 coding DNA: TGTGCCAGCAGAGGACAGGGGGCGGGCTATGGCTACACCTTC.

The J gene is TRBJ2-5, the V gene TRBV19; perhaps TRBD1 as D (5 bases). V shed 1 base and J shed 4 bases, with 10 bases lying between them. From germline, CDR1 is LNHDA and CDR2 SQIVND (reference sequence). This CDR3 is built from 14 residues. The CDR3 loop is CASSIGRVRETQYF. The CDR3 region has the DNA TGTGCCAGTAGTATAGGCAGGGTGAGAGAGACCCAGTACTTC.

Turning to this clone: The junction departs from the called germline gene at one end, perhaps through a read error. Other nucleotide sequences in the sample specify the same CDR3. V gene TRBV7-2 combines with J gene TRBJ2-2, with D perhaps TRBD2 (6 bases). This CDR3 contains 14 residues. CDR1 is SGHTA and CDR2 is FQGNSA in the germline V gene. CDR3: CASSFGSLLGELFF. As DNA, the CDR3 is TGTGCCAGCAGCTTCGGGAGTCTGTTGGGGGAGCTGTTTTTC.

The chain joins TRBV27 to TRBJ1-4, with 7 bases aligning to TRBD1. Per the germline V gene, CDR1 is MNHEY and CDR2 is SMNVEV (reference sequence). V shed 6 bases and J 2 bases; nucleotides not matched to a gene: 3. The CDR3 spans 14 residues. This CDR3 reads CASRYRGTNEKLFF. The DNA for the CDR3 is TGTGCCAGCAGGTACAGGGGTACTAATGAAAAACTGTTTTTT.